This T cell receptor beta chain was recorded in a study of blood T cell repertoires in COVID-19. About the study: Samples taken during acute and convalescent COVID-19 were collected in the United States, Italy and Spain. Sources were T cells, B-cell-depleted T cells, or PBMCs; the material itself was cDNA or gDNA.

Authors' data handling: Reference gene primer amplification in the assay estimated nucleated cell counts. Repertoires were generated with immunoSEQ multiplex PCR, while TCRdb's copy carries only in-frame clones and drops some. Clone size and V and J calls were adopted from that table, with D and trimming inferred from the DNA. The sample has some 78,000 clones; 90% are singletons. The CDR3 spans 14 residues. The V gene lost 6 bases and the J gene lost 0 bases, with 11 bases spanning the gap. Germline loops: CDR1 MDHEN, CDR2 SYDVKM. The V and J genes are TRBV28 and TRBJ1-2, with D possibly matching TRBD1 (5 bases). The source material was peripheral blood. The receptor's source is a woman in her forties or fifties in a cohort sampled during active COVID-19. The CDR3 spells CASRLQVSNYGYTF. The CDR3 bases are TGTGCCAGCAGGTTACAGGTTTCTAACTATGGCTACACCTTC.